This is a list of T cell receptor beta chains from one sample in a study of blood T cell repertoires in COVID-19. The data were produced by immunoSEQ multiplex PCR, yet TCRdb's version contains in-frame clones alone and is incomplete. The data hold approximately 56,000 clones, with around four fifths observed a single time. The sample taken for sequencing was peripheral blood. These receptor sequences come from a woman older than 75 with acute or convalescent COVID-19. Each CDR3 is given with its conserved first and last residue. A D gene is named only where the DNA matches it firmly. The size field is filled for only some rows; it gives once, few, many or a size class.

V gene	J gene	D gene	clone size	CDR3 DNA	CDR3 protein
TRBV5-4	TRBJ1-6	NA	NA	TGTGCCAGCAGCTCAGGGTCGTCGGCCTTAAATTCACCCCTCCACTTT	CASSSGSSALNSPLHF
TRBV3-1/TRBV3-2	TRBJ1-1	NA	once	TGTGCCAGCAGCCAAGGAATCACGGGCACTGAAGCTTTCTTT	CASSQGITGTEAFF
TRBV7-9	TRBJ1-4	NA	NA	TGTGCCAGCAGCTTAGAATGGAGTGAAAAACTGTTTTTT	CASSLEWSEKLFF
TRBV4-1	TRBJ1-2	TRBD1	NA	TGCGCCAGCAGCCAGAACTCGGACAGGGGGCTTGGCTACACCTTC	CASSQNSDRGLGYTF
TRBV15	TRBJ2-2	NA	NA	TGTGCCACCAGCAGAGATCCCCAGGGGGGATCCGGGGAGCTGTTTTTT	CATSRDPQGGSGELFF
TRBV7-7	TRBJ2-1	NA	NA	TGTGCCAGCAGCTCCCAACAGGGCGCGCCTCTCAATGAGCAGTTCTTC	CASSSQQGAPLNEQFF
TRBV6-5	TRBJ1-1	TRBD1	NA	TGTGCCAGCACCACCGGACAGGGGGCGGGCACTGAAGCTTTCTTT	CASTTGQGAGTEAFF
TRBV20-1	TRBJ2-1	NA	NA	TGCAGTGCTAGCCGTAACAATGAGCAGTTCTTC	CSASRNNEQFF
TRBV20-1	TRBJ1-1	NA	NA	TGCAGTGCTAGTCAGGCTTACACTGAAGCTTTCTTT	CSASQAYTEAFF
TRBV6-5	TRBJ1-3	TRBD1	once	TGTGCCAGCAGTTCGGACAGGGTACTTGGAAACACCATATATTTT	CASSSDRVLGNTIYF
TRBV30	TRBJ1-6	NA	NA	TGTGCCTGGAAGGACATCTATAATTCACCCCTCCACTTT	CAWKDIYNSPLHF
TRBV6-5	TRBJ1-2	TRBD1	once	TGTGCCAGCAGGGGGGGACAGGGGGCAGTCTATGGCTACACCTTC	CASRGGQGAVYGYTF
TRBV4-1	TRBJ2-7	TRBD2	NA	TGCGCCAGCAGCCGAGGAACAACTAGCGGGGGCACCTACGAGCAGTACTTC	CASSRGTTSGGTYEQYF
TRBV2	TRBJ1-2	TRBD1	NA	TGTGCCACCTTCCTGACAGGGGGCTATGGCTACACCTTC	CATFLTGGYGYTF
TRBV11-2	TRBJ2-1	TRBD2	NA	TGTGCCAGCAGCCCGGGGACTAGCGGGGGCCCCTACAATGAGCAGTTCTTC	CASSPGTSGGPYNEQFF
TRBV7-8	TRBJ1-4	NA	NA	TGTGCCAGCAGCTTATTTTCTCCTAATGAAAAACTGTTTTTT	CASSLFSPNEKLFF
TRBV7-3	TRBJ1-1	TRBD1	NA	TGTGCCAGCAGCCCTGGGACAGGGCCCACTGAAGCTTTCTTT	CASSPGTGPTEAFF
TRBV18	TRBJ2-3	NA	NA	TGTGCCAGCTCACCTTGGACAGATTTGGATACGCAGTATTTT	CASSPWTDLDTQYF
TRBV2	TRBJ1-6	TRBD1	NA	TGTGCCAGCAGACAGGGGGGTTCACCCCTCCACTTT	CASRQGGSPLHF
TRBV6-5	TRBJ1-4	NA	NA	TGTGCCACCAGACACCAAACTAATGAAAAACTGTTTTTT	CATRHQTNEKLFF
TRBV9	TRBJ1-2	TRBD1	NA	TGTGCCAGCAGCGCTAGGGGACAGGGGTCCTATGGCTACACCTTC	CASSARGQGSYGYTF
TRBV12-3/TRBV12-4	TRBJ1-6	TRBD1	NA	TGTGCCAGCAGCACCCGGGACAGCGAAGCCCTCCACTTT	CASSTRDSEALHF
TRBV30	TRBJ1-5	TRBD1	NA	TGTGCCTGGAGTCCCACGGGACAGTCCCTATTCAATCAGCCCCAGCATTTT	CAWSPTGQSLFNQPQHF
TRBV10-3	TRBJ2-7	NA	once	TGTGCCATCAGTGAGAGGGGCCAGGACGAGCAGTACTTC	CAISERGQDEQYF
TRBV2	TRBJ1-2	NA	NA	TGTGCCAGCAGCTACAAGGGGGGCTACACCTTC	CASSYKGGYTF
TRBV19	TRBJ2-1	TRBD2	NA	TGTGCCAGTAGTCCGCTTCCAGGACTAGCGGGGGGGCAGGTGCTAAATGAGCAGTTCTTC	CASSPLPGLAGGQVLNEQFF
TRBV3-1/TRBV3-2	TRBJ1-1	TRBD1	NA	TGTGCCAGCAGCCAAGTAGAGGGACAGGTCGCTTTCTTT	CASSQVEGQVAFF
TRBV5-1	TRBJ1-4	TRBD1	NA	TGCGCCAGCAGCTTGGGGACAACGACAGGGGGACGAGGTGAAAAACTGTTTTTT	CASSLGTTTGGRGEKLFF
TRBV13	TRBJ2-1	TRBD2	NA	TGTGCCAGCAGCCCTCGACTAGCGGGGGCCCTTCCGTACAATGAGCAGTTCTTC	CASSPRLAGALPYNEQFF
TRBV6-1	TRBJ1-1	TRBD1	NA	TGTGCCAGCAGTGAAATCGGGACAGGTGCCGGAGCTTTCTTT	CASSEIGTGAGAFF
TRBV6-5	TRBJ1-1	NA	NA	TGTGCCAGCAGTTCCCCGACATCTACAGCCACTGAAGCTTTCTTT	CASSSPTSTATEAFF
TRBV7-2	TRBJ2-1	NA	few	TGTGCCAGCAGCTTAGGTTCGAGCTCCTACAATGAGCAGTTCTTC	CASSLGSSSYNEQFF
TRBV3-1/TRBV3-2	TRBJ2-7	NA	NA	TGTGCCAGCAGCCAAGGGAACAGGGTTTACGAGCAGTACTTC	CASSQGNRVYEQYF
TRBV6-5	TRBJ1-1	NA	few	TGTGCCAGCAGCTTACAGCCCAACACTGAAGCTTTCTTT	CASSLQPNTEAFF
TRBV12-5	TRBJ1-2	NA	NA	TGTGCTAGTGCCGAACAGCCTTTCTATGGCTACACCTTC	CASAEQPFYGYTF
TRBV5-8	TRBJ1-2	NA	NA	TGTGCCAGCAGCATGACAGCTAACTATGGCTACACCTTC	CASSMTANYGYTF
TRBV27	TRBJ2-3	TRBD2	NA	TGTGCCAGCAGTTTTGCCCCCCTAGCGGGGGGGAGGACAGATACGCAGTATTTT	CASSFAPLAGGRTDTQYF
TRBV27	TRBJ1-3	NA	NA	TGTGCCAGCAGTACCTGGGGGGGACTCTCTGGAAACACCATATATTTT	CASSTWGGLSGNTIYF
TRBV2	TRBJ2-2	NA	NA	TGTGCCAGCAGTGTCGGCACCGGGGAGCTGTTTTTT	CASSVGTGELFF
TRBV10-3	TRBJ2-1	TRBD1	few	TGTGCCATCAGCCCACAGGGGGCTTCCTACAATGAGCAGTTCTTC	CAISPQGASYNEQFF
TRBV2	TRBJ1-2	NA	once	TGTGCCAGCAGGGCCGACAGCCTAACGGAGGGCTACACCTTC	CASRADSLTEGYTF
TRBV30	TRBJ2-7	TRBD1	NA	TGTGCCTGGAAGGTCAGGGGGCTCTACGAGCAGTACTTC	CAWKVRGLYEQYF
TRBV27	TRBJ1-3	NA	NA	TGTGCCAGCAGTTTTACCGGGGTGGCACCGAACACCATATATTTT	CASSFTGVAPNTIYF
TRBV3-1/TRBV3-2	TRBJ2-3	TRBD2	NA	TGTGCCAGCAGCCAAGACCCGGGACTAGCGTTTACAGATACGCAGTATTTT	CASSQDPGLAFTDTQYF
TRBV28	TRBJ2-7	NA	NA	TGTGCCAGCAGTCCGGGGGGCTCCGTCGCGGGGCAGTACTTC	CASSPGGSVAGQYF